The clone carrying this TCR beta chain has only a few counts. In the study's own analysis: Amplified reference gene primers provided the basis for estimating nucleated cell counts. Repertoires were generated with immunoSEQ multiplex PCR, while TCRdb's copy carries only in-frame clones and drops some. The V and J calls and clone size were taken over from that table, and D and trimming were inferred from the DNA. The sample consists of around 120,000 clones, around 81% of them appearing once. This CDR3 is 15 amino acids long. Per germline, CDR1 LNHDA and CDR2 SQIVND (reference sequence). V shed 7 bases and J shed 0 bases, with 12 bases lying between them. This specimen belongs to a study of blood T cell repertoires in COVID-19. As for the study in general: The United States, Italy and Spain were the sources of the acute and convalescent COVID-19 samples. Nucleic acid was either cDNA or gDNA, and it came from T cells, B-cell-depleted T cells, or PBMCs.

The TCR sequence derives from a man aged 65 to 79 with acute or convalescent COVID-19. This chain links TRBV19 with TRBJ1-4, with D possibly being TRBD1 (6 bases). The sequenced material came from peripheral blood. The CDR3 is CASNWDTSTNEKLFF. The CDR3 coding sequence is TGTGCCAGTAATTGGGACACTTCAACTAATGAAAAACTGTTTTTT.